Each of the 32 T cell receptor beta chains below was sequenced from the same sample in a study of regulatory T cells in long-lasting Graves disease. Through Arm-PCR of CDR3 regions and iRepertoire HTBI primers, TCR beta libraries were built. TCRdb re-called the multiplex PCR reads with MiXCR, one entry per CDR3 protein. The data contain a few hundred thousand distinct CDR3 sequences, approximately 23% of them singletons. The time point was: persistent/refractory GD, antithyroid drugs over 5 years with positive TRAb. RNA extracted from PBMCs served as the sequencing template. Sequenced here: peripheral blood mononuclear cells (PBMCs), sampled when the disease was refractory, from a patient treated with antithyroid drugs. The receptors stem from a female donor with Graves disease.

This clonotype was found many times. The chain couples TRBV20-1 to TRBJ2-7; a possible D gene is TRBD1 (5 bases). This CDR3 spans 11 amino acids. In germline, CDR1 is DFQATT, CDR2 SNEGSKA (reference sequence). Trimming pared 5 bases from V and 2 bases from J, leaving 7 bases between. The CDR3 reads CSAVDTYEQYF. CDR3 nucleotide sequence: TGCAGTGCTGTGGACACCTACGAGCAGTACTTC.

The chain is built from TRBV30 and TRBJ2-7; D is undetermined. V lost 4 bases to trimming and J lost 2 bases, with 9 bases between them. Germline V lookup: CDR1 GTSNPN, CDR2 SVGIG (reference sequence). The CDR3 runs to 12 residues. The CDR3 nucleotides read TGTGCCTGGACCAGTAATACCTACGAGCAGTACTTC. Translated, it gives CAWTSNTYEQYF.

This clonotype has more than one count but fewer than ten. V usage is TRBV20-1 and J usage is TRBJ2-2; 7 bases fit TRBD2. The CDR3 runs to 14 residues. Losses at the gene ends were 4 bases for V and 6 bases for J; bases not matched to a gene: 8. In germline, CDR1 is DFQATT, CDR2 SNEGSKA (reference sequence). The CDR3 DNA reads as TGCAGTGCTAAAGAACGGGAGGTAGCCGGGGAGCTGTTTTTT. It encodes CSAKEREVAGELFF.

The V and J genes are TRBV6-2 or TRBV6-3 and TRBJ1-4; D gene unclear. Germline loops: CDR1 MNHEY, CDR2 SVGEGT. Between the trimmed V and J ends, which lost 2 bases and 6 bases, there was a span of 13 bases. CDR3 size: 15 residues. CDR3 residues: CASSYLSRIYEKLFF. As DNA, the CDR3 is TGTGCCAGCAGTTACCTGTCACGGATCTATGAAAAACTGTTTTTT.

This clonotype appeared many times. This chain uses TRBV7-9 with TRBJ2-7; 9 bases map to TRBD2. CDR1 and CDR2 from the germline V gene are SEHNR and FQNEAQ (reference sequence). With 1 base clipped from V and 5 bases from J, the junction kept 12 bases outside the gene matches. The CDR3 spans 17 residues. The CDR3 sequence is CASSLVWSSGRTNEQYF. In nucleotides, the CDR3 is TGTGCCAGCAGCTTAGTCTGGAGCAGCGGGAGGACAAACGAGCAGTACTTC.

This clonotype was found many times. The V gene is TRBV29-1, the J gene TRBJ1-1; no reliable D call. The germline CDR1 and CDR2 sequences are SQVTM and ANQGSEA. The CDR3 contains 12 residues. Trimming left V 2 bases short and J 1 base short, with 5 bases between. CDR3 in amino acids: CSVESPNTEAFF. As DNA, the CDR3 is TGCAGCGTTGAATCCCCGAACACTGAAGCTTTCTTT.

This clonotype has only a few counts. J is TRBJ2-7 and V is TRBV18; 9 nucleotides agree with TRBD1. Trimming removed 1 base from V and 7 bases from J; junction bases left unmatched: 8. Looked up from germline, CDR1 is KGHSH and CDR2 is LQKENI. The CDR3 spans 15 residues. In nucleotides, the CDR3 is TGTGCCAGCTCACCACTGGGACAGGGACCCGGGGAGCAGTACTTC. This encodes CASSPLGQGPGEQYF.

There are many counts of this clonotype. The rearrangement joins TRBV28 to TRBJ2-7; D is perhaps TRBD2 (6 bases). Germline values: CDR1 MDHEN, CDR2 SYDVKM. V was clipped by 5 bases and J by 4 bases, with 24 bases between them. This CDR3 is 17 amino acids long. Written as DNA, the CDR3 is TGTGCCAGCAGTCCTCGGAGGCAGGGAGGAATATCGTACGAGCAGTACTTC. Translation gives CASSPRRQGGISYEQYF.

The rearrangement links TRBV5-4 to TRBJ1-2; tentatively, D is TRBD1 (5 bases). CDR1 and CDR2 from the germline V gene are SGHNT and YYREEE (reference sequence). Trimming took 0 bases from V and 0 from J, leaving 12 bases between them. This CDR3 is 16 amino acids long. The CDR3: CASSLVLGGANYGYTF. The CDR3 coding sequence is TGTGCCAGCAGCTTGGTTCTTGGGGGGGCTAACTATGGCTACACCTTC. The full variable domain, completed using reference TRBV5-4 and TRBJ1-2, is ETGVTQSPTHLIKTRGQQVTLRCSSQSGHNTVSWYQQALGQGPQFIFQYYREEENGRGNFPPRFSGLQFPNYSSELNVNALELDDSALYLCASSLVLGGANYGYTFGSGTRLTVV.

On this clonotype: A much larger clone is a single base away; this may be a read error. The chain uses TRBV7-3 and TRBJ1-6; 7 nucleotides align to TRBD1. CDR3 length: 15 residues. Trimming removed 4 bases from V and 9 bases from J; junction bases left unmatched: 9. Germline CDR1 SGHTA, CDR2 FQGTGA. This chain's CDR3 is CASSSERQGGSPLHF. The CDR3 DNA reads as TGTGCCAGCAGCTCCGAGCGACAGGGTGGTTCACCCCTCCACTTT.

This clonotype was counted many times. The chain links TRBV6-1 to TRBJ1-5, with D possibly being TRBD1 (5 bases). The CDR3 runs to 16 residues. V lost 2 bases and J lost 3, with 14 bases in between. CDR1 MNHNS and CDR2 SASEGT come from the germline V gene. CDR3 bases: TGTGCCAGCAGTGAAAGCGGGGGGGATTTCAATCAGCCCCAGCATTTT. It specifies CASSESGGDFNQPQHF.

This clonotype was observed at least ten times. The chain joins TRBV2 to TRBJ2-7; 16 bases are a match to TRBD2. This CDR3 has 18 residues. Germline lookup yields CDR1 SNHLY and CDR2 FYNNEI. The V and J ends lost 8 bases and 0 bases, in that order; junction bases with no gene match: 10. CDR3 sequence: CASLGSGLAGGSSYEQYF. The CDR3 DNA reads TGTGCCAGCCTCGGATCGGGACTAGCGGGGGGGAGCTCCTACGAGCAGTACTTC.

There are many counts of this clonotype. V and J are TRBV6-1 and TRBJ1-6; D remains unclear. The V gene's germline CDR1 is MNHNS and CDR2 SASEGT. The CDR3 has 12 amino acids. Trimming pared 3 bases from V and 13 bases from J, leaving 10 bases between. The CDR3 reads CASSDGNLPLHF. Here the CDR3 DNA reads TGTGCCAGCAGTGACGGGAACCTTCCCCTCCACTTT.

This clonotype has ten or more counts. CDR3 DNA sequence: TGCAGCGTTGGGCCTACAGTGGAGACCCAGTACTTC. Protein sequence: CSVGPTVETQYF. The J gene is TRBJ2-5, the V gene TRBV29-1; D not resolved. The CDR3 contains 12 residues. Trimming took off 4 bases at V and 5 bases at J, with 11 bases between the two ends. CDR1 is SQVTM and CDR2 is ANQGSEA in the germline V gene.

The rearrangement uses TRBV7-2 and TRBJ1-1; TRBD1 matches 8 bases. Per the germline V gene, CDR1 is SGHTA and CDR2 is FQGNSA. Unmatched junction bases numbered 5, after V lost 4 bases and J lost 1 base. This CDR3 has 15 residues. The CDR3 DNA reads as TGTGCCAGCAGCTCCACAGGGGGAGGGAACACTGAAGCTTTCTTT. This sequence encodes CASSSTGGGNTEAFF. Using reference TRBV7-2 and TRBJ1-1 for the parts outside the CDR3, the full variable domain is GAGVSQSPSNKVTEKGKDVELRCDPISGHTALYWYRQSLGQGLEFLIYFQGNSAPDKSGLPSDRFSAERTGGSVSTLTIQRTQQEDSAVYLCASSSTGGGNTEAFFGQGTRLTVV.

The CDR3 nucleotides read TGTGCCAGCAGCTTATCAAGTACTCAAGAGACCCAGTACTTC. Protein: CASSLSSTQETQYF. The chain is built from TRBV11-3 and TRBJ2-5, with D unclear. The CDR3 runs to 14 residues. Per germline, CDR1 SGHNT and CDR2 YENEEA. V dropped 2 bases and J dropped 2 bases, with 9 bases sitting between them.

At least ten counts were recorded for this clonotype. V gene TRBV7-8 combines with J gene TRBJ2-5; D is ambiguous. The CDR3 is 15 residues long. Germline values: CDR1 SGHVS, CDR2 FQNEAQ. Trimming pared 7 bases from V and 2 bases from J, leaving 17 bases between. The CDR3 DNA sequence: TGTGCCAGCATCCAATCGCCGGCTCTTCAAGAGACCCAGTACTTC. It specifies CASIQSPALQETQYF.

The chain combines TRBV25-1 with TRBJ1-5; TRBD1 matches at 9 bases. J lost 4 bases, V lost 3 bases, and 4 bases had no gene match. The germline V gene encodes CDR1 MGHDK and CDR2 SYGVNS. There are 15 residues in the CDR3. The DNA of the CDR3 is TGTGCCAGCAGTGAGGGGACAGGGTTTAATCAGCCCCAGCATTTT. Translating gives CASSEGTGFNQPQHF.

The sample holds a few counts of this clonotype. V and J are TRBV18 and TRBJ2-7; 11 positions agree with TRBD1. The CDR3 loop spans 14 amino acids. Trimming removed 2 bases from V and 5 bases from J; junction bases left unmatched: 2. Germline-derived CDR1 and CDR2 are KGHSH and LQKENI. The CDR3 sequence is CASSPWGQGDEQYF. The CDR3 DNA reads TGTGCCAGCTCACCATGGGGACAGGGGGACGAGCAGTACTTC.

The CDR3 DNA follows: TGCGCCAGCAGCCAAGATAGACAGGGTAACTATGGCTACACCTTC. As protein: CASSQDRQGNYGYTF. V usage is TRBV4-3 and J usage is TRBJ1-2; 7 bases agree with TRBD1. Looked up from germline, CDR1 is LGHNA and CDR2 is YSLEER. CDR3 length: 15 residues. The trim removed 0 bases at V and 1 base at J, leaving 2 bases unmatched.

The CDR3 protein is CAISDLRGREGRNEQFF. CDR3 bases: TGTGCCATCAGTGACCTACGGGGGCGGGAGGGCCGGAATGAGCAGTTCTTC. The chain joins TRBV10-3 to TRBJ2-1, with 9 bases fitting TRBD2. From germline, CDR1 is ENHRY and CDR2 SYGVKD. V trimming: 3 bases; J trimming: 7 bases; junction bases outside the gene matches: 13. This CDR3 has 17 amino acids.

This clonotype has more than one count but fewer than ten. The gene calls are TRBV20-1 and TRBJ2-5; D assignment may be TRBD1 or TRBD2 (5 bases each). V was clipped by 4 bases and J by 5 bases, with 8 bases between them. This CDR3 contains 11 residues. Germline CDR1 is DFQATT and CDR2 is SNEGSKA (reference sequence). As DNA, the CDR3 is TGCAGTGCTAACGAGGGGGAGACCCAGTACTTC. It yields the protein CSANEGETQYF.

The sample holds many counts of this clonotype. The chain is built from TRBV7-2 and TRBJ1-5; no clear D gene. The V end lost 7 bases, the J end lost 0 bases, and 7 bases lay between the germline ends. Germline lookup yields CDR1 SGHTA and CDR2 FQGNSA. CDR3 length: 13 amino acids. CDR3 in amino acids: CASKWDSNQPQHF. CDR3 DNA sequence: TGTGCCAGCAAATGGGATAGCAATCAGCCCCAGCATTTT.

This clonotype was counted many times. This chain links TRBV12-5 with TRBJ2-7; 11 nucleotides agree with TRBD1. Trimming cost V 7 bases and J 3 bases; bases outside gene matches: 5. CDR3 size: 14 residues. Per germline, CDR1 LGHNT and CDR2 FRNRAP. CDR3 loop: CASALGTGGYEQYF. The CDR3 region has the DNA TGTGCTAGTGCGCTCGGGACAGGGGGCTACGAGCAGTACTTC.

This clonotype was detected many times. The V call is TRBV6-1, the J call TRBJ1-5, with 9 bases matching TRBD1. The CDR3 consists of 16 residues. The V gene's germline CDR1 is MNHNS and CDR2 SASEGT. V dropped 6 bases and J dropped 1; count of bases not matched to a gene: 7. DNA for the CDR3: TGTGCCAGCAGAACACAGGGGGCGCAAAGCAATCAGCCCCAGCATTTT. It translates to CASRTQGAQSNQPQHF.

The chain recombines TRBV15 with TRBJ1-5, with D possibly being TRBD1 (6 bases). Trimming stripped 5 bases from V and 6 bases from J, with 17 bases between. The CDR3 consists of 15 residues. Germline-derived CDR1 and CDR2 are LNHNV and YYDKDF (reference sequence). CDR3 sequence reads: CATSPRRGAGQPQHF. DNA of the CDR3: TGTGCCACCAGCCCGCGGCGGGGGGCAGGTCAGCCCCAGCATTTT. Full variable domain (missing parts from reference TRBV15 and TRBJ1-5): DAMVIQNPRYQVTQFGKPVTLSCSQTLNHNVMYWYQQKSSQAPKLLFHYYDKDFNNEADTPDNFQSRRPNTSFCFLDIRSPGLGDTAMYLCATSPRRGAGQPQHFGDGTRLSIL.

Remarks on this clonotype: A much larger clone sits a single nucleotide away, making a read error possible. This sequence joins TRBV25-1 and TRBJ1-2, with TRBD1 as a possible D gene (5 bases). The CDR3 contains 12 residues. The V gene's germline CDR1 is MGHDK and CDR2 SYGVNS. The CDR3 loop reads CASSERGIGYAF. CDR3 DNA: TGTGCCAGCAGTGAACGGGGGATCGGCTACGCCTTC.

This clonotype has just one count. This chain joins TRBV7-3 and TRBJ2-1; 12 bases are a match to TRBD2. CDR3 length: 15 amino acids. Germline CDR1 reads SGHTA; CDR2 reads FQGTGA. Germline trimming cut 5 bases from V and 6 bases from J; bases unmatched to any gene: 5. CDR3 DNA sequence: TGTGCCAGCAGCCTACCTAGCGGGGGGGCCAATGAGCAGTTCTTC. Protein product: CASSLPSGGANEQFF.

This clonotype has ten or more counts. V usage is TRBV7-9 and J usage is TRBJ1-2, with D hard to call. CDR1 is SEHNR and CDR2 is FQNEAQ in the germline V gene (reference sequence). Trimming shortened V by 0 bases and J by 8 bases, and 7 bases separated the two germline ends. The CDR3 is made up of 12 amino acids. The CDR3 reads CASSLARSGYTF. CDR3 coding DNA: TGTGCCAGCAGCTTAGCGAGGTCGGGCTACACCTTC.

This clonotype was detected ten times or more. The chain carries TRBV12-3 or TRBV12-4 and TRBJ1-2, with D uncertain. CDR3 length: 13 residues. V lost 5 bases to trimming and J lost 8 bases, with 15 bases between them. The chain's CDR3 is CASSPEQVRGYTF. The CDR3, as DNA: TGTGCCAGCAGTCCGGAGCAAGTGCGGGGCTACACCTTC.

This clonotype was observed many times. This rearrangement joins TRBV28 to TRBJ1-5; no clear D. Germline CDR1 reads MDHEN; CDR2 reads SYDVKM. This CDR3 spans 13 amino acids. V lost 3 bases to trimming and J lost 4 bases, with 7 bases between them. The CDR3 reads CASSFRVNQPQHF. In DNA form, the CDR3 reads TGTGCCAGCAGTTTCCGGGTGAATCAGCCCCAGCATTTT.

This clonotype has more than one count but fewer than ten. The V call is TRBV20-1, the J call TRBJ2-7, with TRBD2 identical over 9 bases. With 6 bases clipped from V and 3 bases from J, the junction kept 3 bases outside the gene matches. This CDR3 is 12 amino acids long. Germline CDR1 and CDR2: DFQATT and SNEGSKA (reference sequence). In DNA, the CDR3 is TGCAGTGCAGGGACTAGCAACTACGAGCAGTACTTC. It encodes CSAGTSNYEQYF.